This TCR beta chain stems from a study of T cell repertoires in cytomegalovirus infection. TCRdb redid the calling of the reads with MiXCR, one entry per CDR3 protein. The sample shows around 440,000 distinct CDR3 sequences, 11% of them seen only once. V was pared by 4 bases and J by 4 bases, with 20 bases between. Germline CDR1 MGHRA, CDR2 YSYEKL. This CDR3 is 17 amino acids long. This clonotype was counted at least ten times. Its antigen is not known. General study results and limits: HLA-C-restricted CMV-specific TCR beta clonotypes prevailed in the ex vivo response.

This sequence joins TRBV4-1 and TRBJ2-1; a possible D gene is TRBD1 (6 bases). The receptor was derived from a human donor in good health (CMV status not recorded). Some clones in this sample may be carry-over from other donors' samples. Material: PBMCs. Here the CDR3 reads CASSPPSLRGSYNEQFF. CDR3 bases: TGCGCCAGCAGCCCACCCTCGCTGAGGGGGAGTTACAATGAGCAGTTCTTC.